What follows are 20 T cell receptor beta chains derived from one specimen sequenced in a study of CXCR3-negative and CXCR3-positive naive CD8 T cells. UMI-labeled 5' RACE TRB cDNA libraries were prepared from the cells. TCRdb reanalyzed the 5' RACE reads and collapses them to one entry per CDR3 protein, without DNA. This sample carries approximately 66,000 distinct CDR3 sequences, with about 1.5% going to the ten biggest clones. The specimen was naive CXCR3- CD8+ T cells from blood. As to subset: CD45RO-CCR7+CD27+CD95- naive CD8+ T cells lacking CXCR3 (TNR3-). These receptors all come from a human donor in good health. Some clones in this sample may be carry-over from other donors' samples.

This rearrangement joins TRBV5-6 to TRBJ2-1; TCRdb's D call, TRBD2, is unchecked because there is no DNA. Looked up from germline, CDR1 is SGHDT and CDR2 is YYEEEE. The CDR3 consists of 15 residues. The CDR3 loop is CASSPLAGGANEQFF.

The CDR3 protein is CANSTGGFYNEQFF. The rearrangement uses TRBV6-5 and TRBJ2-1; the D gene TCRdb calls, TRBD1, cannot be checked with no DNA. CDR3 length equals 14 residues. Germline assignment: CDR1 MNHEY and CDR2 SVGAGI.

The rearrangement joins TRBV3-1 to TRBJ2-7; TCRdb lists TRBD1, though no DNA is available to test this call. This CDR3 comprises 18 residues. From germline, CDR1 is LGHDT and CDR2 YNNKEL (reference sequence). CDR3 region: CASSQDTHRGYNHYEQYF.

This chain joins TRBV7-6 and TRBJ2-2. Germline values: CDR1 SGHVS, CDR2 FNYEAQ. The CDR3 spans 13 residues. The CDR3 loop reads CASSLGRTGELFF.

This chain links TRBV29-1 with TRBJ2-7; TCRdb outputs TRBD1, but without DNA this stays unchecked. The CDR3 contains 13 residues. Germline CDR1 and CDR2: SQVTM and ANQGSEA. CDR3 sequence: CSALGTGTYEQYF.

The chain recombines TRBV5-4 with TRBJ1-2. CDR1 is SGHNT and CDR2 is YYREEE in the germline V gene (reference sequence). The CDR3 has 15 amino acids. The CDR3 sequence is CASSLEAGRDYGYTF.

V usage is TRBV20-1 and J usage is TRBJ2-7; the D gene TCRdb calls, TRBD1, cannot be checked with no DNA. There are 17 residues in the CDR3. Per the germline V gene, CDR1 is DFQATT and CDR2 is SNEGSKA (reference sequence). CDR3 amino acids: CSARAWLAGTGFSEQYF.

The gene calls are TRBV7-6 and TRBJ2-7; there is no DNA to check the TCRdb D call of TRBD2. The CDR3 extends over 15 amino acids. Germline CDR1 reads SGHVS; CDR2 reads FNYEAQ. CDR3 region: CASSLRPVGTDEQYF.

Its frequency marks this clonotype as medium-sized (0.01 to 0.1%). The V and J genes are TRBV20-1 and TRBJ1-1; TCRdb calls TRBD1, which cannot be checked without DNA. The CDR3 extends over 14 amino acids. Germline lookup yields CDR1 DFQATT and CDR2 SNEGSKA (reference sequence). The CDR3 sequence: CSAKTTGDNTEAFF.

The CDR3 protein is CATSREGLADDTDTQYF. The rearrangement uses TRBV15 and TRBJ2-3; TCRdb lists TRBD2, though no DNA is available to test this call. This CDR3 is built from 17 residues. Germline V CDR1 and CDR2: LNHNV, YYDKDF (reference sequence).

The genes are TRBV29-1 and TRBJ1-3; TCRdb returns TRBD1, unconfirmable since there is no DNA. The CDR3 loop spans 15 amino acids. Germline V CDR1 and CDR2: SQVTM, ANQGSEA. The CDR3 loop reads CSVEPRGRVGNTIYF.

This chain connects TRBV27 to TRBJ2-7; the TRBD1 assignment by TCRdb is unverifiable without DNA. Germline CDR1 is MNHEY and CDR2 is SMNVEV (reference sequence). The CDR3 has 15 residues. The chain's CDR3 is CASSLFAGGGYEQYF.

This sequence joins TRBV7-8 and TRBJ2-7. This CDR3 is built from 13 residues. Looked up from germline, CDR1 is SGHVS and CDR2 is FQNEAQ. The CDR3 sequence is CASSLVGPYEQYF. Using reference TRBV7-8 and TRBJ2-7 for the parts outside the CDR3, the full variable domain is GAGVSQSPRYKVAKRGQDVALRCDPISGHVSLFWYQQALGQGPEFLTYFQNEAQLDKSGLPSDRFFAERPEGSVSTLKIQRTQQEDSAVYLCASSLVGPYEQYFGPGTRLTVT.

J is TRBJ1-2 and V is TRBV12-3 or TRBV12-4; as DNA is missing, the TRBD1 call by TCRdb cannot be tested. This CDR3 is built from 15 residues. CDR3 protein: CASSLIPGIAGGYTF.

V and J are TRBV29-1 and TRBJ1-1; TCRdb's assignment of TRBD1 cannot be checked, as there is no DNA. CDR1 and CDR2 (germline): SQVTM, ANQGSEA. This CDR3 comprises 13 residues. This CDR3 is CSVPGHVAREAFF.

This sequence joins TRBV7-9 and TRBJ1-1. Per the germline V gene, CDR1 is SEHNR and CDR2 is FQNEAQ (reference sequence). The CDR3 is 13 residues long. The CDR3 loop is CASSAAGNTEAFF.

The rearrangement links TRBV21-1 to TRBJ2-3; the TCRdb D gene call, TRBD1, has no DNA to confirm it. TRBV21-1 is noted as a pseudogene. This CDR3 region has 16 residues. The CDR3 protein is CASSSSGTGEEDTQYF.

The chain combines TRBV12-3 or TRBV12-4 with TRBJ2-5. The CDR3 is made up of 14 amino acids. CDR3 protein: CASSLGLNQETQYF.

The chain carries TRBV9 and TRBJ2-5; checking the TCRdb D call of TRBD1 is not possible without DNA. Germline loops: CDR1 SGDLS, CDR2 YYNGEE. The CDR3 totals 15 residues. The chain's CDR3 is CASSVLGTEQETQYF.

The rearrangement links TRBV7-9 to TRBJ2-5; TCRdb selects TRBD2, and the lack of DNA leaves this call unchecked. Germline V lookup: CDR1 SEHNR, CDR2 FQNEAQ (reference sequence). The CDR3 runs to 17 residues. The chain's CDR3 is CASSLANGGVGRETQYF.